These 27 T cell receptor beta chains came from one sample sequenced in a study of T cell responses to AZD1222 COVID-19 vaccine (dated by TCRdb to about 2021). To prepare the library, the immunoSEQ multiplex PCR assay was applied. TCRdb's version of the immuneACCESS table is confined to in-frame rearrangements and falls short of the full clone set. An unresolved V gene accounts for under half of the shortfall where checked; the remainder is of unknown origin. Present in this sample are 140,000 to 150,000 clones, about 90% of which were seen just once. Together, the top ten hold about 7.5% of the sample. According to the study, the label for this sample's time point signals: about 28 days (+/-7) after the second vaccine dose. The label giving this sample's treatment or condition can be read as: meningococcal conjugate vaccine given as trial control. This specimen was peripheral blood, taken 28 days after the second dose of the MenACWY control vaccine. Every receptor here comes from an adult who received the MenACWY meningococcal vaccine as a control.

The J gene is TRBJ2-2, the V gene TRBV5-1; either TRBD1 or TRBD2 may supply D (5 bases each). CDR1 and CDR2 from the germline V gene are SGHRS and YFSETQ. This CDR3 has 11 residues. The V and J ends lost 7 bases and 7 bases respectively, with 8 bases between them. The CDR3 sequence is CASEGNGELFF. DNA for the CDR3: TGCGCCAGCGAGGGGAACGGGGAGCTGTTTTTT. Full variable domain (remainder filled in from reference TRBV5-1 and TRBJ2-2): KAGVTQTPRYLIKTRGQQVTLSCSPISGHRSVSWYQQTPGQGLQFLFEYFSETQRNKGNFPGRFSGRQFSNSRSEMNVSTLELGDSALYLCASEGNGELFFGEGSRLTVL.

The rearrangement uses TRBV7-6 and TRBJ2-7; 7 positions match TRBD2. V was pared by 5 bases and J by 5 bases, with 6 bases of the junction left unmatched. Germline V lookup: CDR1 SGHVS, CDR2 FNYEAQ. This CDR3 contains 13 residues. The CDR3 DNA reads TGTGCCAGCAGCCCCATCGGGGGGAACGAGCAGTACTTC. It encodes CASSPIGGNEQYF.

This CDR3 is CASSFREGSGELFF. CDR3 DNA sequence: TGTGCCAGCAGCTTCCGGGAGGGCTCCGGGGAGCTGTTTTTT. J is TRBJ2-2 and V is TRBV5-4; TRBD2 matches at 8 bases. Trimming took 2 bases from V and 6 from J; bases not matched to a gene: 3. The CDR3 runs 14 residues. Germline CDR1 and CDR2: SGHNT and YYREEE (reference sequence).

The chain recombines TRBV29-1 with TRBJ2-7; TRBD1 matches at 8 bases. This CDR3 comprises 11 residues. V shed 5 bases and J 3 bases; nucleotides not matched to a gene: 0. Germline CDR1 is SQVTM and CDR2 is ANQGSEA. In DNA, the CDR3 is TGCAGCGTTACAGGGGGCTACGAGCAGTACTTC. Protein sequence: CSVTGGYEQYF.

This rearrangement joins TRBV2 to TRBJ2-3; 7 nucleotides line up with TRBD2. J was trimmed by 4 bases and V by 1 base; bases with no gene match: 8. The CDR3 contains 16 residues. Germline V lookup: CDR1 SNHLY, CDR2 FYNNEI. In nucleotides, the CDR3 is TGTGCCAGCAGTGAAGATGCGGGAGTTGGATCAGATACGCAGTATTTT. Protein product: CASSEDAGVGSDTQYF.

This chain uses TRBV13 with TRBJ2-3; TRBD2 agrees at 13 bases. V shed 5 bases, J shed 1 base, and the junction held 6 bases outside the gene matches. The germline gives CDR1 PRHDT, CDR2 FYEKMQ (reference sequence). The length of the CDR3 is 17 residues. CDR3 region: CASSVTSGGVGTDTQYF. The CDR3 coding sequence is TGTGCCAGCAGCGTCACTAGCGGGGGGGTCGGCACAGATACGCAGTATTTT.

The chain recombines TRBV6-5 with TRBJ1-2, with D tentatively TRBD1 (5 bases). The CDR3 extends over 13 amino acids. Trimming stripped 8 bases from V and 5 bases from J, with 15 bases between. Germline CDR1 reads MNHEY; CDR2 reads SVGAGI. The DNA of the CDR3 is TGTGCCAGCTACAGTCAGAGGGGTTATGGCTACACCTTC. Amino acids: CASYSQRGYGYTF.

The V call is TRBV18, the J call TRBJ2-1, with TRBD1 as a possible D gene (5 bases). The CDR3 spans 13 residues. Germline V gene sequence: CDR1 KGHSH, CDR2 LQKENI. V lost 3 bases and J lost 8, with 11 bases in between. CDR3 sequence reads: CASSPTQVDEQFF. The CDR3 region has the DNA TGTGCCAGCTCACCGACACAGGTCGATGAGCAGTTCTTC.

This clone was seen only once. The gene calls are TRBV7-9 and TRBJ2-3; D perhaps matches TRBD1 (6 bases). The germline V gene has CDR1 SEHNR and CDR2 FQNEAQ (reference sequence). V lost 0 bases and J 0 bases, leaving 13 bases between the germline ends. The CDR3 is made up of 17 amino acids. The CDR3 loop reads CASSLAIQGPSTDTQYF. The CDR3 nucleotides are TGTGCCAGCAGCTTAGCGATACAGGGCCCTAGCACAGATACGCAGTATTTT.

The rearrangement joins TRBV28 to TRBJ1-2; no reliable D call. Germline loops: CDR1 MDHEN, CDR2 SYDVKM. Trimming left V 1 base short and J 4 bases short, with 13 bases between. CDR3 size: 15 residues. This chain's CDR3 is CASSLSGRGGYGYTF. In DNA form, the CDR3 reads TGTGCCAGCAGTTTATCGGGAAGAGGAGGCTATGGCTACACCTTC.

The J gene is TRBJ1-6, the V gene TRBV6-2 or TRBV6-3; 8 bases agree with TRBD1. V was clipped by 5 bases and J by 11 bases; unmatched bases: 5. Germline V lookup: CDR1 MNHEY, CDR2 SVGEGT. The length of the CDR3 is 13 residues. DNA for the CDR3: TGTGCCAGCAGTGCAGACAGGGGTACACCCCTCCACTTT. It yields the protein CASSADRGTPLHF.

The chain combines TRBV7-6 with TRBJ2-5, with D uncertain. The CDR3 contains 13 residues. Trimming removed 5 bases at V and 3 bases at J, with 10 bases between. Germline CDR1 SGHVS, CDR2 FNYEAQ. The CDR3 DNA reads as TGTGCCAGCAGCGCGGTTGGGGAAGAGACCCAGTACTTC. This sequence encodes CASSAVGEETQYF.

The chain links TRBV18 to TRBJ2-7; D possibly corresponds to TRBD1 (6 bases). V gave up 4 bases and J gave up 7 bases, with 17 bases separating them. The germline CDR1 and CDR2 sequences are KGHSH and LQKENI. This CDR3 contains 14 residues. CDR3 DNA: TGTGCCAGCTCACGATTACAGGGTTTGGGGGAGCAGTACTTC. Translation gives CASSRLQGLGEQYF.

This sequence joins TRBV20-1 and TRBJ1-3; D not resolved. The CDR3 extends over 13 amino acids. CDR1 and CDR2 from the germline V gene are DFQATT and SNEGSKA (reference sequence). With 3 bases removed from V and 1 base from J, the gap between germline ends came to 7 bases. The CDR3 here is CSASSESGNTIYF. The CDR3 coding sequence is TGCAGTGCTAGTTCGGAGTCTGGAAACACCATATATTTT.

The chain is built from TRBV9 and TRBJ2-1; 8 bases align to TRBD2. Losses at the gene ends were 3 bases for V and 1 base for J; bases not matched to a gene: 6. Germline V gives CDR1 SGDLS, CDR2 YYNGEE. The CDR3 consists of 16 residues. Here the CDR3 reads CASSATGTRSYNEQFF. DNA for the CDR3: TGTGCCAGCAGCGCAACCGGGACTAGGTCCTACAATGAGCAGTTCTTC.

V usage is TRBV3-1 (or the pseudogene TRBV3-2) and J usage is TRBJ1-1, with 7 bases lining up with TRBD1. V lost 1 base to trimming and J lost 0 bases; unmatched junction nucleotides: 5. CDR1 LGHDT and CDR2 YNNKEL come from the germline V gene (reference sequence). This CDR3 is built from 16 residues. The CDR3 region has the DNA TGTGCCAGCAGCCAAGCAACCGGGACAGTGAACACTGAAGCTTTCTTT. Translated, it gives CASSQATGTVNTEAFF.

The gene calls are TRBV10-3 and TRBJ1-5; D may be TRBD1 (5 bases). The CDR3 has 15 amino acids. The germline gives CDR1 ENHRY, CDR2 SYGVKD. V was shortened by 3 bases and J by 4 bases, with 13 bases between the two germline ends. The CDR3, as DNA: TGTGCCATCAGTGAAGGGGCCGGGGGGAATCAGCCCCAGCATTTT. Translating it yields CAISEGAGGNQPQHF.

V usage is TRBV12-3 or TRBV12-4 and J usage is TRBJ1-5, with unresolved D. This CDR3 is built from 13 residues. Trimming left V 8 bases short and J 7 bases short, with 15 bases between. CDR3 region: CASGWADGQPQHF. In DNA form, the CDR3 reads TGTGCCAGCGGTTGGGCGGACGGACAGCCCCAGCATTTT.

This rearrangement joins TRBV30 to TRBJ2-2; D remains unclear. Trimming stripped 3 bases from V and 0 bases from J, with 11 bases between. The CDR3 runs to 15 residues. CDR1 and CDR2 from the germline V gene are GTSNPN and SVGIG (reference sequence). The CDR3 sequence: CAWRVTGANTGELFF. CDR3 nucleotides: TGTGCCTGGAGGGTCACTGGCGCGAACACCGGGGAGCTGTTTTTT.

The CDR3 nucleotides are TGTGCCAGCAGCAAACACGACGGCGGGGAGCTGTTTTTT. It translates to CASSKHDGGELFF. The chain recombines TRBV11-2 with TRBJ2-2; D is ambiguous. CDR1 SGHAT and CDR2 FQNNGV come from the germline V gene. V lost 5 bases, J lost 7 bases, and 11 bases lay in between. This CDR3 contains 13 residues.

The chain links TRBV11-1 to TRBJ2-7; tentatively, D is TRBD1 (6 bases). The V end lost 4 bases, the J end lost 2 bases, and 18 bases lay between the germline ends. The V gene's germline CDR1 is SGHAT and CDR2 FQDESV (reference sequence). The CDR3 consists of 16 residues. For the CDR3, the DNA is TGTGCCAGCAGCTCTTTCACCAGGGGAAAAACCTACGAGCAGTACTTC. It codes for CASSSFTRGKTYEQYF. Drawing the rest from reference TRBV11-1 and TRBJ2-7, the complete variable domain is EAEVAQSPRYKITEKSQAVAFWCDPISGHATLYWYRQILGQGPELLVQFQDESVVDDSQLPKDRFSAERLKGVDSTLKIQPAELGDSAMYLCASSSFTRGKTYEQYFGPGTRLTVT.

The chain carries TRBV7-2 and TRBJ2-7; 10 bases agree with TRBD1. This CDR3 spans 15 amino acids. The trim removed 5 bases at V and 4 bases at J, leaving 8 bases unmatched. Germline CDR1 is SGHTA and CDR2 is FQGNSA. The CDR3 bases are TGTGCCAGCAGCCTAAAACCGGGACAGGGGTACGAGCAGTACTTC. Translation: CASSLKPGQGYEQYF. Complete variable domain (other parts from reference TRBV7-2 and TRBJ2-7): GAGVSQSPSNKVTEKGKDVELRCDPISGHTALYWYRQSLGQGLEFLIYFQGNSAPDKSGLPSDRFSAERTGGSVSTLTIQRTQQEDSAVYLCASSLKPGQGYEQYFGPGTRLTVT.

The V and J genes are TRBV10-3 and TRBJ2-7; D gene uncertain. V lost 8 bases and J 0 bases, leaving 8 bases between the germline ends. The CDR3 is 12 residues long. CDR1 ENHRY and CDR2 SYGVKD come from the germline V gene. The CDR3 here is CAIGPSSYEQYF. The CDR3 coding sequence is TGTGCCATCGGCCCGTCCTCCTACGAGCAGTACTTC.

CDR3 bases: TGTGCCAGAAGCTTGGTTCCAGGTGGGGGTCGGGAAAAACTGTTTTTT. Its protein product is CARSLVPGGGREKLFF. J is TRBJ1-4 and V is TRBV5-3, with D possibly TRBD1 on 5 matching bases. TRBV5-3 is known as an ORF, though its function is uncertain. V lost 0 bases and J lost 8, with 17 bases in between. The CDR3 runs 16 residues.

This chain connects TRBV7-2 to TRBJ2-1; TRBD2 is a possible D gene (7 bases). The V end was cut by 5 bases, the J end by 6 bases, with 23 bases between. Germline assignment: CDR1 SGHTA and CDR2 FQGNSA. The CDR3 totals 17 residues. CDR3 DNA: TGTGCCAGCAGCAAACTAGGGGGGGCGAGAGCCCGCAATGAGCAGTTCTTC. Its protein is CASSKLGGARARNEQFF.

This rearrangement joins TRBV7-2 to TRBJ2-5; no definite D call. The germline V gene encodes CDR1 SGHTA and CDR2 FQGNSA. The CDR3 is 13 residues long. The V and J ends lost 1 base and 1 base respectively, with 4 bases between them. The CDR3 is CASSLGVQETQYF. CDR3 bases: TGTGCCAGCAGCTTAGGGGTCCAAGAGACCCAGTACTTC.

The J gene is TRBJ2-3, the V gene TRBV14, with a possible D match to TRBD1 (5 bases). Germline V gene sequence: CDR1 SGHDN, CDR2 FVKESK. Trimming cost V 1 base and J 7 bases, with 18 bases left between them. The CDR3 runs 16 residues. CDR3 residues: CASSQVPNARAYTQYF. Here the CDR3 DNA reads TGTGCCAGCAGCCAAGTGCCCAATGCCAGGGCTTATACGCAGTATTTT.